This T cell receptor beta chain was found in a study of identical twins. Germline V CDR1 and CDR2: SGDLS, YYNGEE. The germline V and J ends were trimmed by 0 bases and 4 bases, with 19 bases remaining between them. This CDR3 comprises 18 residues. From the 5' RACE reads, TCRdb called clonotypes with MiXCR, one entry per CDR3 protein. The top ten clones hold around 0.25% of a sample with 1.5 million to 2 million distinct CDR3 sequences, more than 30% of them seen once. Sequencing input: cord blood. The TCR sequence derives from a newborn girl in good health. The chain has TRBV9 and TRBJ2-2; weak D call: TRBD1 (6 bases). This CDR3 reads CASSVAWGRPPRTGELFF. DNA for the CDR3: TGTGCCAGCAGCGTAGCATGGGGGCGCCCCCCACGCACCGGGGAGCTGTTTTTT.